Detailed here is one TCR beta chain. Only a few counts were recorded for this clone. Its antigen is currently not known. No base quality information exists; no much larger clone differs at one position. These data are taken from a study of sequential checkpoint blockade in melanoma (dated by TCRdb to the late 2010s). Turning to the overall study: Patients were randomized 1:1 to first-line nivolumab followed by ipilimumab (arm A) or ipilimumab followed by nivolumab (arm B). Both trial sequences were followed by maintenance nivolumab. DNA from approximately 91 pretreatment melanoma tumor samples was subjected to TCRbeta immunosequencing. In about 80% of the matched pre- and post-treatment tumor biopsy pairs, both biopsies came from the same lesion. Matched tumor biopsies were taken from around 20 patients before treatment and at week 13, after single-agent nivolumab (arm A) or ipilimumab (arm B).

The immunoSEQ Assay was used to immunosequence TCRbeta CDR3 regions from genomic DNA. Before high-throughput sequencing, genomic DNA was amplified using bias-controlled multiplex PCR. The authors' pipeline ran thus. To quantify the absolute abundance of each unique TCRbeta CDR3 region, the sequences were collapsed and filtered. Clonality, defined as 1 minus Pielou's evenness, was calculated using only productive rearrangements. Tumor T-cell fraction was calculated by normalizing TCRbeta template counts to the amount of usable DNA, which was estimated from several housekeeping genes. A previously published method was used to identify clones with significantly greater frequencies in on-treatment samples than in baseline samples. As stored in TCRdb, this immuneACCESS dataset retains in-frame rearrangements with V and J assigned. A fraction of the clones does not appear; measured against another copy, unresolved V genes explain less than half of the discrepancy, and the remainder lacks a known reason. D and trimming come from the DNA, and the V and J calls and clone size come from that table. Present in this sample are about 5,300 clones, approximately 24% of which were seen just once. The ten top clones hold roughly 21% of the sample.

The treatment or condition label corresponds to: randomized to nivolumab then ipilimumab (arm A) or the reverse (arm B). Prior DNA-damaging chemotherapy had not been received by any trial patient. The samples were obtained from melanoma patients enrolled in CheckMate 064, an open-label, randomized phase II trial testing sequential checkpoint blockade. Genomic DNA from formalin-fixed paraffin-embedded (FFPE) tissue samples was used for tumor TCR sequencing. On the study overall, not on this receptor specifically: Tumor T-cell fraction and clonality were correlated with PD-L1 staining and CD8+ T-cell counts, but not with mutational load. The model for predicting response that combines TCR metrics with mutation burden needs to be validated in larger, independent patient cohorts. In the nivolumab-first arm (arm A), pretreatment tumor TIL clonality was associated with response (P = .04). Patients with increases in tumor T-cell fraction and clonality by week 13 were approximately 30 times more likely to achieve clinical benefit. Within-arm analyses of tumor T-cell fraction were limited by small sample sizes and reduced statistical power.

Counted from cysteine to phenylalanine, this CDR3 has 15 amino acids. Left in the record is the CDR3 DNA by itself, 45 bases read in frame from the first base. From a lookup of the germline V gene (reference sequence), CDR1 and CDR2 are LNHDA and SQIVND. After removal of 6 bases from V and 6 bases from J, the junction retains 12 bases not matched to a gene. The receptor comes from a human donor with melanoma. The sequence links TRBV19 to TRBJ2-7; TRBD2 fits 9 bases in the junction. The material sequenced was tumor tissue (inferred from file names), taken from a patient given nivolumab and ipilimumab in sequence. The DNA sequence reads TGTGCCAGTAGACCCACCGGGACTAGCTCTACCGAGCAGTACTTC. The translation is CASRPTGTSSTEQYF.